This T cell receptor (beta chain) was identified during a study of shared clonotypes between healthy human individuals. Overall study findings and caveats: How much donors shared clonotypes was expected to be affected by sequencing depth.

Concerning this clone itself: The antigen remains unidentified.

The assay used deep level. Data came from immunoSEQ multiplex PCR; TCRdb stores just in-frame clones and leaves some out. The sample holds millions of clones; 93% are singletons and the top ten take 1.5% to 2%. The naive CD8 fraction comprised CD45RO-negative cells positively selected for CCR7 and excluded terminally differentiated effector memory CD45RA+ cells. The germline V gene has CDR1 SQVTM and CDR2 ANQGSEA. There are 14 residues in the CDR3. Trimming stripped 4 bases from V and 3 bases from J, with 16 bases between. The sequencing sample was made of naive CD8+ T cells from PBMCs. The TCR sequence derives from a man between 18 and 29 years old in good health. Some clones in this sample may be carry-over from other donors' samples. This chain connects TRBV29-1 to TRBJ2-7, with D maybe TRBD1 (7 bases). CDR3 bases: TGCAGCGTTGCGCCCAGGGGGGTATTCTACGAGCAGTACTTC. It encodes CSVAPRGVFYEQYF.